One sample yielded the 20 T cell receptor beta chains listed below, sequenced in a study of Graves' ophthalmopathy and Graves' hyperthyroidism. As the template, RNA transcripts were used to amplify TCR beta CDR3 regions. HTBI-primed RT-PCR formed the first round, and a multiplex PCR formed the second. TCRdb processed the multiplex PCR reads anew with MiXCR; each CDR3 protein has one entry. Found here are a few hundred thousand distinct CDR3 sequences, around 17% of them singletons; the top ten hold around 1.6%. The sample consisted of peripheral blood. The receptors come from a woman aged 18-29 years with Graves' ophthalmopathy.

This clonotype was observed a handful of times. The chain recombines TRBV4-2 with TRBJ2-7, with D perhaps given as TRBD1 or TRBD2 (6 bases each). V lost 1 base, J lost 6 bases, and 13 bases lay in between. CDR3 length equals 14 residues. Germline CDR1 reads LGHNA; CDR2 reads YNFKEQ. The CDR3 region is CASSQAGALSEQYF. CDR3 in DNA: TGTGCCAGCAGCCAAGCGGGGGCCCTAAGCGAGCAGTACTTC.

This clonotype was seen at least ten times. The chain links TRBV6-1 to TRBJ2-7; 7 bases map to TRBD1. Trimming at V came to 3 bases and at J to 3 bases, leaving 8 bases not matched to a gene. CDR1 MNHNS and CDR2 SASEGT come from the germline V gene. This CDR3 contains 15 residues. CDR3 DNA sequence: TGTGCCAGCAGTGACGGACAGGTAGAAAGCTACGAGCAGTACTTC. This codes for CASSDGQVESYEQYF.

This clonotype was seen ten or more times. The V gene is TRBV4-2, the J gene TRBJ2-7, with D tentatively TRBD2 (7 bases). Germline loops: CDR1 LGHNA, CDR2 YNFKEQ. This CDR3 is 15 amino acids long. V was trimmed by 1 base and J by 3 bases, leaving 13 bases between them. CDR3 bases: TGTGCCAGCAGCCAAGGTGGGGGGGCGAACTACGAGCAGTACTTC. Translating gives CASSQGGGANYEQYF.

This clonotype was recorded many times. The V and J genes are TRBV7-3 and TRBJ2-7; D possibly matches TRBD1 or TRBD2 (6 bases each). Trimming left V 0 bases short and J 3 bases short, with 12 bases between. The CDR3 consists of 15 residues. CDR1 is SGHTA and CDR2 is FQGTGA in the germline V gene. CDR3 sequence reads: CASSLTPGGGYEQYF. The CDR3 DNA reads as TGTGCCAGCAGCTTAACTCCCGGAGGGGGCTACGAGCAGTACTTC.

In this sample, this clonotype turned up many times. The CDR3, as DNA: TGTGCCAGCAGCTTAGTCCTAGGCGGGCCGAACACCGGGGAGCTGTTTTTT. It yields the protein CASSLVLGGPNTGELFF. The gene calls are TRBV7-8 and TRBJ2-2, with a possible D match to TRBD2 (5 bases). V was trimmed by 1 base and J by 0 bases, leaving 12 bases between them. The length of the CDR3 is 17 residues. Germline values: CDR1 SGHVS, CDR2 FQNEAQ.

V gene TRBV12-3 or TRBV12-4 combines with J gene TRBJ1-5; possible D gene TRBD1, 5 bases. The V end lost 2 bases, the J end lost 6 bases, and 14 bases lay between the germline ends. The CDR3 is 15 amino acids. The CDR3 here is CASSLTSGRGQPQHF. CDR3 nucleotides: TGTGCCAGCAGTTTAACCTCAGGGCGCGGTCAGCCCCAGCATTTT.

This clonotype was detected many times. The chain employs TRBV11-2 and TRBJ1-1; D unresolved. Trimming shortened V by 0 bases and J by 8 bases, and 10 bases separated the two germline ends. Germline V gene sequence: CDR1 SGHAT, CDR2 FQNNGV. This CDR3 comprises 13 residues. Written as DNA, the CDR3 is TGTGCCAGCAGCTTAGATTGGACGGCCGAAGCTTTCTTT. Protein: CASSLDWTAEAFF.

This clonotype appeared many times. The rearrangement joins TRBV9 to TRBJ2-2; D is perhaps TRBD1 (5 bases). The CDR3 covers 14 residues. From germline, CDR1 is SGDLS and CDR2 YYNGEE. Trimming removed 4 bases from V and 7 bases from J, with 14 bases in between. The CDR3 spells CASSSQGVGGELFF. CDR3 DNA: TGTGCCAGCAGCAGTCAGGGTGTCGGCGGGGAGCTGTTTTTT.

The chain carries TRBV6-2 or TRBV6-3 and TRBJ1-2; unclear D gene. The CDR3 extends over 12 amino acids. V lost 5 bases and J 5 bases, leaving 9 bases between the germline ends. CDR1 is MNHEY, CDR2 SVGEGT, per germline. DNA for the CDR3: TGTGCCAGCAGTGAGGACCAATATGGCTACACCTTC. Translated, it gives CASSEDQYGYTF.

This clonotype was counted ten times or more. V gene TRBV4-3 combines with J gene TRBJ2-2, with D maybe TRBD1 (6 bases). Germline assignment: CDR1 LGHNA and CDR2 YSLEER. The CDR3 length is 16 residues. Trimming cost V 2 bases and J 4 bases, with 14 bases left between them. The CDR3 nucleotides are TGCGCCAGCAGCCAACCCACGGGACACCTCACCGGGGAGCTGTTTTTT. This encodes CASSQPTGHLTGELFF.

V usage is TRBV6-1 and J usage is TRBJ2-7; 10 positions match TRBD1. The J segment lost 2 bases and the V segment lost 2 bases, leaving 3 bases of the junction unmatched. The germline V gene has CDR1 MNHNS and CDR2 SASEGT. The CDR3 spans 15 residues. Here the CDR3 reads CASSEWGTGAYEQYF. The CDR3 region has the DNA TGTGCCAGCAGTGAATGGGGGACAGGGGCCTACGAGCAGTACTTC.

This clonotype was detected ten times or more. The V call is TRBV28, the J call TRBJ2-7; D is possibly TRBD1 (5 bases). CDR1 MDHEN and CDR2 SYDVKM come from the germline V gene. Trimming removed 7 bases from V and 13 bases from J, with 23 bases in between. The length of the CDR3 is 13 residues. This chain's CDR3 is CASKRKGSATEYF. The DNA for the CDR3 is TGTGCCAGCAAACGTAAGGGGTCGGCAACCGAATACTTC.

This clonotype was detected a few times. The V call is TRBV6-1, the J call TRBJ1-3; D is unresolved. Germline loops: CDR1 MNHNS, CDR2 SASEGT. V was cut by 6 bases and J by 3 bases, with 6 bases left in between. The CDR3 spans 12 residues. CDR3 residues: CASRPGGNTIYF. The CDR3 DNA is TGTGCCAGCAGACCTGGTGGAAACACCATATATTTT.

This clonotype appeared many times. V is TRBV6-1 and J is TRBJ2-6; TRBD1 agrees at 11 bases. Germline V gives CDR1 MNHNS, CDR2 SASEGT. CDR3 length: 16 amino acids. V dropped 5 bases and J dropped 3; count of bases not matched to a gene: 3. CDR3 DNA: TGTGCCAGCAGTCGGGACAGGGGGTTTGGGGCCAACGTCCTGACTTTC. It translates to CASSRDRGFGANVLTF.

This clonotype was detected only once. The J gene is TRBJ2-7, the V gene TRBV27; the match to TRBD2 covers 8 bases. Unmatched junction bases numbered 8, after V lost 4 bases and J lost 6 bases. The CDR3 is made up of 14 amino acids. CDR1 and CDR2 (germline): MNHEY, SMNVEV (reference sequence). The CDR3, as DNA: TGTGCCAGCAGTTACTCGAGTGCGGGGGGCGAGCAGTACTTC. Translating it yields CASSYSSAGGEQYF.

This clonotype was seen repeatedly, ten times or more. The chain is built from TRBV6-1 and TRBJ1-1, with D maybe TRBD1 (6 bases). CDR3 length: 13 residues. Trimming cost V 11 bases and J 1 base, with 14 bases left between them. Germline V lookup: CDR1 MNHNS, CDR2 SASEGT. The CDR3 sequence: CAGTMGGNTEAFF. The CDR3 nucleotides are TGTGCCGGGACAATGGGGGGGAACACTGAAGCTTTCTTT.

This clonotype was counted between two and nine times. V gene TRBV27 combines with J gene TRBJ2-7, with no clear D. From germline, CDR1 is MNHEY and CDR2 SMNVEV (reference sequence). This CDR3 region has 15 residues. The ends were cut back, 5 bases at V and 6 bases at J, with 20 bases in the middle. The CDR3: CASSPYPVEVGEQYF. For the CDR3, the DNA is TGTGCCAGCAGTCCCTATCCCGTCGAGGTGGGCGAGCAGTACTTC.

This clonotype was recorded at least ten times. V gene TRBV20-1 combines with J gene TRBJ2-5; TRBD2 matches 8 bases. Germline assignment: CDR1 DFQATT and CDR2 SNEGSKA (reference sequence). Trimming cost V 4 bases and J 1 base; bases outside gene matches: 11. CDR3 length: 16 residues. The CDR3 DNA sequence: TGCAGTGCTACTTTAGCGGGATTACGCCCCCAAGAGACCCAGTACTTC. Protein sequence: CSATLAGLRPQETQYF.

This clonotype was seen ten or more times. DNA of the CDR3: TGTGCCAGCAGTGAATCGGCAGCCGATAGCAATCAGCCCCAGCATTTT. This sequence encodes CASSESAADSNQPQHF. The chain is built from TRBV2 and TRBJ1-5; D gene uncertain. The CDR3 spans 16 residues. Deletions cut 2 bases from V and 0 bases from J, with 11 bases between. Germline loops: CDR1 SNHLY, CDR2 FYNNEI.

The count of this clonotype is one. The V gene is TRBV15, the J gene TRBJ2-5; no definite D call. V lost 5 bases and J lost 5, with 15 bases in between. From germline, CDR1 is LNHNV and CDR2 YYDKDF (reference sequence). The CDR3 is 14 amino acids. The CDR3 nucleotides read TGTGCCACCAGCTCTCTTACGTGGCGGGAGACCCAGTACTTC. Translating it yields CATSSLTWRETQYF.